The present T cell receptor beta chain was sequenced within a study of monozygotic twins with inflammatory bowel disease. Study-wide results and limits: There were differing immunosuppressive treatments, which may have added variability to patient repertoires. Especially where disease activity was present, IBD patients had fewer clonotypes in common with others than healthy twins did. Different T cell subtypes could not be distinguished.

CDR1 is SGHNT and CDR2 is YYREEE in the germline V gene (reference sequence). CDR3 size: 15 residues. Each UMI harboured a 6-nucleotide sample barcode and was appended via template switching. From its re-call of the 5' RACE reads, TCRdb lists each CDR3 protein once, without DNA. The sample yields over 120,000 distinct CDR3 sequences, of which the top ten take up 1% to 1.5%. Remarks on this clonotype: What it recognizes is unknown.

The sequencing sample was made of blood. The chain joins TRBV5-4 to TRBJ1-1; TCRdb outputs TRBD1, but without DNA this stays unchecked. The sequence was obtained from a human donor with ulcerative colitis or Crohn's disease, or a healthy co-twin of an affected twin (not recorded which). The CDR3 protein is CASSLGGDMNTEAFF.